This T cell receptor (beta chain) was documented in a study of T cell repertoires in cytomegalovirus infection. At the level of the study: Based on public TCR beta signatures, there were indications of CMV infection and of a matching HLA type.

Germline CDR1 is SEHNR and CDR2 is FQNEAQ (reference sequence). This CDR3 region has 13 residues. TCRdb passed the reads through MiXCR, listing each CDR3 protein once. The sample has 62,000 or so distinct CDR3 sequences, roughly a fifth seen once. A note on this clonotype: Antigen: not known. At one end the junction does not follow the germline gene, possibly because of a read error.

General observations from the study: The response measured ex vivo was dominated by TCR beta clonotypes (HLA-C-restricted and CMV-specific).

This chain links TRBV7-9 with TRBJ1-1; D is possibly TRBD1 (6 bases). The receptor was isolated from a human donor in good health (CMV status not recorded). Some clones in this sample may be carry-over from other donors' samples. The source was CD8+ T cells from cultured PBMCs, collected from culture after CMV antigen stimulation. The CDR3 DNA reads TGTGCCAGCATCTTACAGGGGAACACTGAAGCTTTCTTT. Amino acid sequence: CASILQGNTEAFF.